This section outlines one TCR beta chain sequence together with its context. Its antigen is not known. The data derive from a study of shared clonotypes between healthy human individuals. Study findings and constraints: Naive CD4 clonotypes were shared across a few donors at about 5.3%.

Sequencing was performed with immunoSEQ multiplex PCR; in TCRdb, only in-frame clones are kept and a portion is missing. The table has around 2.1 million clones, approximately 94% seen once. Per the germline V gene, CDR1 is SGHRS and CDR2 is YFSETQ. The CDR3 spans 14 residues. The ends were cut back, 1 base at V and 11 bases at J, with 17 bases in the middle. The specimen was naive CD4+ T cells sorted from blood. Subset given: CD45RA+ positively selected. The clonotype originates from a man younger than 35 in good health. The rearrangement uses TRBV5-1 and TRBJ2-3; D gene uncertain. The CDR3 nucleotides read TGCGCCAGCAGCTTGAGGCCAGGCGTCATGGGGCAGTATTTT. Residues: CASSLRPGVMGQYF.